A selection of T cell receptor beta chains follows, all from one sample in a study of shared clonotypes between healthy human individuals. TCRdb's table, derived via immunoSEQ multiplex PCR, lists solely in-frame clones and lacks some. The table shows fewer than 650,000 clones, with around 77% occurring only once. Source material: PBMCs. All receptors derive from a middle-aged woman in good health. Some clones in this sample may be carry-over from other donors' samples. Both conserved end residues are part of each CDR3. The D gene is left open where the match is weak. The size of a clone is reported for some rows only, either as once, few or many, or as a class for expanded clones.

J: TRBJ2-5
V: TRBV7-3
D: TRBD1
size: -
CDR3: CASSNLGTEQETQYF
DNA: TGTGCCAGCAGCAACCTAGGGACAGAACAAGAGACCCAGTACTTC

J: TRBJ2-7
V: TRBV4-1
D: -
size: -
CDR3: CASSQGAASSYEQYF
DNA: TGCGCCAGCAGCCAAGGGGCGGCCAGCTCCTACGAGCAGTACTTC

J: TRBJ1-2
V: TRBV14
D: TRBD1
size: many
CDR3: CASSQGQGGDYGYTF
DNA: TGTGCCAGCAGCCAAGGACAGGGTGGGGACTATGGCTACACCTTC

J: TRBJ2-7
V: TRBV28
D: TRBD2
size: -
CDR3: CEAGTSGRDRYF
DNA: TGTGAGGCAGGGACTAGCGGGAGAGACAGGTACTTC

J: TRBJ1-2
V: TRBV30
D: -
size: -
CDR3: CACLRGGNYGYTF
DNA: TGTGCCTGCCTGAGAGGGGGTAACTATGGCTACACCTTC

J: TRBJ1-6
V: TRBV7-9
D: TRBD1
size: -
CDR3: CASSVNTGAYSPLHF
DNA: TGTGCCAGTAGCGTGAATACAGGGGCTTACTCACCCCTCCACTTT

J: TRBJ1-2
V: TRBV28
D: -
size: once
CDR3: CASSLSQYGYTF
DNA: TGTGCCAGCAGTTTATCCCAGTATGGCTACACCTTC

J: TRBJ2-5
V: TRBV7-9
D: -
size: -
CDR3: CASSLVIEQETQYF
DNA: TGTGCCAGCAGCTTAGTCATTGAACAAGAGACCCAGTACTTC

J: TRBJ2-1
V: TRBV7-7
D: TRBD2
size: -
CDR3: CASSLGTSGRAVPYNEQFF
DNA: TGTGCCAGCAGCTTAGGTACTAGCGGGAGGGCCGTCCCCTACAATGAGCAGTTCTTC

J: TRBJ1-1
V: TRBV5-1
D: -
size: -
CDR3: CASSFITGSNTEAFF
DNA: TGCGCCAGCAGCTTTATAACCGGGTCGAACACTGAAGCTTTCTTT

J: TRBJ1-3
V: TRBV6-5
D: -
size: few
CDR3: CASSRGSGNTIYF
DNA: TGTGCCAGCAGCAGGGGATCTGGAAACACCATATATTTT

J: TRBJ1-1
V: TRBV2
D: -
size: -
CDR3: CASTLNTEAFF
DNA: TGTGCCAGCACCTTGAACACTGAAGCTTTCTTT

J: TRBJ1-1
V: TRBV7-3
D: -
size: -
CDR3: CASSFSGTSEAFF
DNA: TGTGCCAGCAGCTTTTCCGGGACAAGTGAAGCTTTCTTT

J: TRBJ1-4
V: TRBV5-1
D: -
size: -
CDR3: CASSSTVRSPNEKLFF
DNA: TGCGCCAGCAGCTCGACAGTCAGGAGTCCTAATGAAAAACTGTTTTTT

J: TRBJ2-3
V: TRBV5-4
D: -
size: -
CDR3: CASSLRTTDTQYF
DNA: TGTGCCAGCAGCTTAAGGACCACAGATACGCAGTATTTT

J: TRBJ1-3
V: TRBV6-6
D: -
size: -
CDR3: CASSDRSPWNTIYF
DNA: TGTGCCAGCAGTGATAGATCCCCTTGGAACACCATATATTTT

J: TRBJ2-7
V: TRBV7-9
D: -
size: -
CDR3: CASSPQVSYEQYF
DNA: TGTGCCAGCAGCCCACAGGTGTCCTACGAGCAGTACTTC

J: TRBJ1-4
V: TRBV5-4
D: -
size: -
CDR3: CASSYRAREKLFF
DNA: TGTGCCAGCAGCTACCGGGCCCGAGAAAAACTGTTTTTT

J: TRBJ2-1
V: TRBV11-2
D: -
size: -
CDR3: CASSSGGGGEQFF
DNA: TGTGCCAGCAGTTCCGGAGGGGGTGGTGAGCAGTTCTTC

J: TRBJ1-5
V: TRBV6-1
D: -
size: -
CDR3: CASRGRGPSNQPQHF
DNA: TGTGCCAGCAGGGGAAGGGGACCGAGCAATCAGCCCCAGCATTTT

J: TRBJ2-1
V: TRBV11-1
D: TRBD2
size: -
CDR3: CASSPPGTSGTKQFF
DNA: TGTGCCAGCAGCCCTCCCGGGACTAGCGGCACTAAGCAGTTCTTC

J: TRBJ1-4
V: TRBV2
D: TRBD1
size: once
CDR3: CASSGRTGSEKLFF
DNA: TGTGCCAGCAGTGGTAGGACAGGGAGCGAAAAACTGTTTTTT

J: TRBJ2-4
V: TRBV11-2
D: -
size: -
CDR3: CASSLRTNLDIQYF
DNA: TGTGCCAGCAGCTTACGGACTAACTTAGACATTCAGTACTTC

J: TRBJ2-1
V: TRBV4-2
D: -
size: -
CDR3: CASSQDEFPSSSYNEQFF
DNA: TGTGCCAGCAGCCAAGATGAATTTCCTTCAAGCTCCTACAATGAGCAGTTCTTC

J: TRBJ2-7
V: TRBV15
D: -
size: once
CDR3: CATSRDRGGSYEQYF
DNA: TGTGCCACCAGCAGAGACAGGGGGGGGTCCTACGAGCAGTACTTC

J: TRBJ1-5
V: TRBV28
D: TRBD1
size: -
CDR3: CASSDRDTYNQPQHF
DNA: TGTGCCAGCAGCGACAGGGATACTTACAATCAGCCCCAGCATTTT

J: TRBJ2-1
V: TRBV25-1
D: TRBD2
size: -
CDR3: CASTPGLAGGYNEQFF
DNA: TGTGCCAGCACCCCGGGACTAGCGGGAGGTTACAATGAGCAGTTCTTC

J: TRBJ2-2
V: TRBV29-1
D: TRBD1
size: -
CDR3: CSALDRESTGELFF
DNA: TGCAGCGCTCTGGACAGGGAGTCCACCGGGGAGCTGTTTTTT

J: TRBJ1-1
V: TRBV11-2
D: -
size: -
CDR3: CASSLAGFSTEAFF
DNA: TGTGCCAGCAGCTTAGCGGGGTTTTCGACTGAAGCTTTCTTT

J: TRBJ2-5
V: TRBV7-6
D: -
size: -
CDR3: CASSPKFGAQETQYF
DNA: TGTGCCAGCAGCCCCAAGTTTGGGGCCCAAGAGACCCAGTACTTC

J: TRBJ2-1
V: TRBV30
D: -
size: -
CDR3: CAWRGGYEQFF
DNA: TGTGCCTGGAGGGGGGGTTATGAGCAGTTCTTC

J: TRBJ2-7
V: TRBV7-9
D: -
size: -
CDR3: CASSLTGHEQYF
DNA: TGTGCCAGCAGCTTAACCGGCCACGAGCAGTACTTC

J: TRBJ1-5
V: TRBV7-2
D: -
size: once
CDR3: CASTLESTTDQPQHF
DNA: TGTGCCAGCACCCTAGAGTCTACAACCGATCAGCCCCAGCATTTT

J: TRBJ2-2
V: TRBV4-2
D: -
size: -
CDR3: CASSQSSVGGAGELFF
DNA: TGTGCCAGCAGCCAAAGCAGCGTGGGTGGCGCCGGGGAGCTGTTTTTT

J: TRBJ1-2
V: TRBV19
D: -
size: -
CDR3: CASSPQQGVDYGYTF
DNA: TGTGCCAGTAGTCCGCAACAGGGAGTGGACTATGGCTACACCTTC

J: TRBJ2-1
V: TRBV4-2
D: -
size: -
CDR3: CASSQDELATSYNEQFF
DNA: TGTGCCAGCAGCCAAGATGAACTAGCAACCTCCTACAATGAGCAGTTCTTC

J: TRBJ1-4
V: TRBV21-1
D: -
size: -
CDR3: CACEKLFF
DNA: TGTGCCTGTGAAAAACTGTTTTTT

J: TRBJ1-4
V: TRBV6-1
D: -
size: -
CDR3: CASSDWSSTNEKLFF
DNA: TGTGCCAGCAGTGATTGGTCATCAACTAATGAAAAACTGTTTTTT

J: TRBJ1-4
V: TRBV9
D: TRBD1
size: -
CDR3: CASSVGGTVIEKLFF
DNA: TGTGCCAGCAGCGTTGGGGGGACAGTTATTGAAAAACTGTTTTTT

J: TRBJ2-5
V: TRBV28
D: -
size: -
CDR3: CASNRQSSKETQYF
DNA: TGTGCCAGCAACAGACAGAGCTCCAAAGAGACCCAGTACTTC

J: TRBJ2-4
V: TRBV28
D: -
size: -
CDR3: CASSFSGVGNIQYF
DNA: TGTGCCAGCAGTTTTTCGGGGGTAGGGAACATTCAGTACTTC

J: TRBJ2-2
V: TRBV11-2
D: TRBD2
size: few
CDR3: CASSSTPLAGRRGGELFF
DNA: TGTGCCAGCAGCTCCACCCCTCTAGCGGGAAGACGCGGCGGGGAGCTGTTTTTT

J: TRBJ1-4
V: TRBV30
D: -
size: -
CDR3: CAWSLRNEKLFF
DNA: TGTGCCTGGAGCCTACGGAATGAAAAACTGTTTTTT

J: TRBJ2-3
V: TRBV7-9
D: -
size: -
CDR3: CASSRLWGMDTDTQYF
DNA: TGTGCCAGCAGCCGGTTGTGGGGCATGGACACAGATACGCAGTATTTT

J: TRBJ2-5
V: TRBV7-9
D: TRBD2
size: -
CDR3: CASSFRVAGGLETQYF
DNA: TGTGCCAGCAGCTTTAGGGTAGCGGGAGGTTTGGAGACCCAGTACTTC

J: TRBJ1-1
V: TRBV7-3
D: -
size: -
CDR3: CASSALPNTEAFF
DNA: TGTGCCAGCAGCGCCCTCCCCAACACTGAAGCTTTCTTT

J: TRBJ1-2
V: TRBV11-2
D: TRBD1
size: -
CDR3: CASSLGTVIYGYTF
DNA: TGTGCCAGCAGCTTGGGGACAGTAATTTATGGCTACACCTTC

J: TRBJ1-5
V: TRBV7-8
D: -
size: once
CDR3: CASSFRANQPQHF
DNA: TGTGCCAGCAGCTTCAGGGCGAATCAGCCCCAGCATTTT

J: TRBJ2-7
V: TRBV11-2
D: TRBD1
size: -
CDR3: CASRKGTGFPYEQYF
DNA: TGTGCCAGCAGAAAGGGGACAGGGTTCCCCTACGAGCAGTACTTC

J: TRBJ2-7
V: TRBV5-4
D: TRBD1
size: -
CDR3: CASSVGTDEQYF
DNA: TGTGCCAGCAGCGTCGGGACAGACGAGCAGTACTTC

J: TRBJ2-5
V: TRBV5-1
D: -
size: -
CDR3: CASSLAREKETQYF
DNA: TGCGCCAGCAGCTTGGCCCGTGAGAAGGAGACCCAGTACTTC

J: TRBJ2-5
V: TRBV18
D: -
size: -
CDR3: CASSRGAGQETQYF
DNA: TGTGCCAGCTCACGAGGAGCGGGCCAAGAGACCCAGTACTTC